A single sample is the source of the 31 T cell receptor beta chains below, sequenced in a study of blood T cell repertoires in COVID-19. The table came from immunoSEQ multiplex PCR; TCRdb's copy has only in-frame clones and leaves some out. The table has about 83,000 clones, more than 75% seen once. Material for sequencing was peripheral blood. These receptors all stem from a woman over 75 with active or convalescent COVID-19.

This chain links TRBV7-6 with TRBJ2-3; no definite D call. There are 15 residues in the CDR3. V was clipped by 1 base and J by 4 bases, with 12 bases between them. Germline V gives CDR1 SGHVS, CDR2 FNYEAQ. The CDR3 loop reads CASSLDFGEADTQYF. CDR3 nucleotide sequence: TGTGCCAGCAGCTTAGATTTTGGAGAAGCAGATACGCAGTATTTT.

This clone was picked up a small number of times. The chain couples TRBV5-6 to TRBJ1-5; D gene unclear. V was pared by 4 bases and J by 7 bases, with 12 bases between. The CDR3 totals 13 residues. From germline, CDR1 is SGHDT and CDR2 YYEEEE. In DNA, the CDR3 is TGTGCCAGCAGCCGGCGGGCGGGACAGCCCCAGCATTTT. Protein product: CASSRRAGQPQHF. The whole variable domain, remainder taken from reference TRBV5-6 and TRBJ1-5, is DAGVTQSPTHLIKTRGQQVTLRCSPKSGHDTVSWYQQALGQGPQFIFQYYEEEERQRGNFPDRFSGHQFPNYSSELNVNALLLGDSALYLCASSRRAGQPQHFGDGTRLSIL.

The chain couples TRBV29-1 to TRBJ2-2, with 8 bases that match TRBD1. The CDR3 is 13 residues long. The V gene end was trimmed by 2 bases and the J gene end by 5 bases; junction bases not matched to a gene: 1. Germline CDR1 reads SQVTM; CDR2 reads ANQGSEA. CDR3 nucleotide sequence: TGCAGCGTTGAAACAGGGGGAACCGGGGAGCTGTTTTTT. Amino acids: CSVETGGTGELFF.

The rearrangement links TRBV4-1 to TRBJ2-1, with 10 nucleotides matching TRBD2. The germline gives CDR1 MGHRA, CDR2 YSYEKL. V lost 2 bases to trimming and J lost 5 bases; unmatched junction nucleotides: 3. This CDR3 is 15 amino acids long. CDR3 amino acids: CASSQIAGGDNEQFF. CDR3 in DNA: TGCGCCAGCAGCCAAATAGCGGGGGGTGACAATGAGCAGTTCTTC.

CDR3 sequence reads: CASSRLQNSPLHF. DNA for the CDR3: TGTGCCAGCAGCCGCCTACAGAATTCACCCCTCCACTTT. This rearrangement joins TRBV7-9 to TRBJ1-6; D unresolved. V was pared by 5 bases and J by 7 bases, with 9 bases between. The CDR3 loop spans 13 amino acids. Germline CDR1 SEHNR, CDR2 FQNEAQ (reference sequence).

This clone was seen a single time. The chain uses TRBV19 and TRBJ2-7, with a tentative D call TRBD1 (6 bases). The CDR3 consists of 13 residues. Trimming left V 4 bases short and J 3 bases short, with 10 bases between. CDR1 is LNHDA and CDR2 is SQIVND in the germline V gene (reference sequence). The DNA of the CDR3 is TGTGCCAGTAGTACTACAGGGCGCTACGAGCAGTACTTC. It specifies CASSTTGRYEQYF.

The rearrangement uses TRBV7-2 and TRBJ2-1; TRBD2 matches 8 bases. V was clipped by 5 bases and J by 8 bases; unmatched bases: 11. Germline V gene sequence: CDR1 SGHTA, CDR2 FQGNSA. CDR3 length: 15 residues. The CDR3 nucleotides are TGTGCCAGCAGCGGAAGCGGGGGCCCTTCCCATGAGCAGTTCTTC. This sequence encodes CASSGSGGPSHEQFF.

V usage is TRBV4-1 and J usage is TRBJ1-2; maybe TRBD1 (6 bases). V lost 5 bases and J 1 base, leaving 14 bases between the germline ends. The CDR3 is made up of 15 amino acids. CDR1 and CDR2 (germline): MGHRA, YSYEKL. The CDR3 DNA sequence: TGCGCCAGCAGCTTAAGGACAGATCTTAACTATGGCTACACCTTC. It translates to CASSLRTDLNYGYTF.

This chain uses TRBV28 with TRBJ2-7; weak D call: TRBD1 (6 bases). V was shortened by 6 bases and J by 3 bases, with 9 bases between the two germline ends. Germline V CDR1 and CDR2: MDHEN, SYDVKM. This CDR3 comprises 12 residues. DNA of the CDR3: TGTGCCAGCAGCGGGACACTCTACGAGCAGTACTTC. Protein product: CASSGTLYEQYF.

The chain joins TRBV4-1 to TRBJ1-4; possibly TRBD1 for D (5 bases). The V end lost 3 bases, the J end lost 1 base, and 9 bases lay between the germline ends. CDR3 length: 15 amino acids. Per the germline V gene, CDR1 is MGHRA and CDR2 is YSYEKL. CDR3: CASSQPGRTNEKLFF. The CDR3 DNA reads as TGCGCCAGCAGCCAGCCAGGGCGAACTAATGAAAAACTGTTTTTT.

The V and J genes are TRBV27 and TRBJ1-5; D gene unclear. The CDR3 extends over 15 amino acids. Looked up from germline, CDR1 is MNHEY and CDR2 is SMNVEV (reference sequence). V lost 7 bases and J lost 2, with 15 bases in between. For the CDR3, the DNA is TGTGCCAGCAAAATCACCCCGGGAGGCAATCAGCCCCAGCATTTT. Protein: CASKITPGGNQPQHF.

This clone was seen just once. The chain recombines TRBV7-2 with TRBJ2-7; the match to TRBD1 covers 7 bases. The CDR3 spans 15 residues. Per the germline V gene, CDR1 is SGHTA and CDR2 is FQGNSA. V lost 3 bases and J lost 6; bases outside the gene matches: 11. CDR3 in DNA: TGTGCCAGCAGCTTTAGTGAGGGGGCAAGGGGCGAGCAGTACTTC. Its translation is CASSFSEGARGEQYF. The entire variable domain, with the rest obtained from reference TRBV7-2 and TRBJ2-7, is as follows: GAGVSQSPSNKVTEKGKDVELRCDPISGHTALYWYRQSLGQGLEFLIYFQGNSAPDKSGLPSDRFSAERTGGSVSTLTIQRTQQEDSAVYLCASSFSEGARGEQYFGPGTRLTVT.

CDR3 sequence reads: CASSLSAGPREQFF. As DNA, the CDR3 is TGTGCCAGCAGCCTCAGTGCGGGGCCTAGGGAGCAGTTCTTC. V usage is TRBV7-2 and J usage is TRBJ2-1; perhaps TRBD2 as D (6 bases). The ends were cut back, 5 bases at V and 10 bases at J, with 18 bases in the middle. Per germline, CDR1 SGHTA and CDR2 FQGNSA. The CDR3 loop spans 14 amino acids.

The chain is built from TRBV5-1 and TRBJ1-1, with 7 bases lining up with TRBD1. With 2 bases clipped from V and 3 bases from J, the junction kept 4 bases outside the gene matches. CDR1 is SGHRS and CDR2 is YFSETQ in the germline V gene. The length of the CDR3 is 14 residues. Here the CDR3 reads CASSFSQGYTEAFF. CDR3 sequence (DNA): TGCGCCAGCAGCTTTTCACAGGGGTACACTGAAGCTTTCTTT.

The chain carries TRBV6-4 and TRBJ2-7; 10 bases map to TRBD2. V lost 6 bases to trimming and J lost 3 bases; unmatched junction nucleotides: 2. Germline CDR1 reads MRHNA; CDR2 reads SNTAGT. The CDR3 loop spans 13 amino acids. The CDR3 region has the DNA TGTGCCAGCAGAAGCGGGGGGGGCTACGAGCAGTACTTC. Translation: CASRSGGGYEQYF.

J is TRBJ2-7 and V is TRBV29-1; possibly TRBD1 for D (6 bases). Trimming took 4 bases from V and 8 from J, leaving 15 bases between them. Germline CDR1 and CDR2: SQVTM and ANQGSEA. The CDR3 covers 12 residues. CDR3 bases: TGCAGCGTTGCCAAGGGGGTAGGGAAGCAGTACTTC. Translation gives CSVAKGVGKQYF.

V gene TRBV20-1 combines with J gene TRBJ2-5; D unresolved. The CDR3 runs to 11 residues. Germline V lookup: CDR1 DFQATT, CDR2 SNEGSKA (reference sequence). Deletions cut 6 bases from V and 5 bases from J, with 10 bases between. For the CDR3, the DNA is TGCAGTGCCTCGAACGGGGAGACCCAGTACTTC. Translation gives CSASNGETQYF.

The chain is built from TRBV10-3 and TRBJ1-4; 7 positions match TRBD1. Trimming at V came to 11 bases and at J to 4 bases, leaving 7 bases not matched to a gene. In germline, CDR1 is ENHRY, CDR2 SYGVKD. The CDR3 length is 13 residues. The CDR3 here is CAARDSHNEKLFF. CDR3 nucleotides: TGTGCCGCCCGGGACAGTCATAATGAAAAACTGTTTTTT.

Details on this clone: A read error may produce the germline difference seen at one junction end. The chain employs TRBV7-7 and TRBJ1-1; D not certain. The CDR3 runs 13 residues. Germline assignment: CDR1 SSHAT and CDR2 FNYEAQ (reference sequence). The CDR3 DNA follows: TGTGCTAGCAGCTTGAGCCTTGGCACTGAAGCTTTCTTT. Protein sequence: CASSLSLGTEAFF.

This clone was seen only a few times. The chain has TRBV10-2 and TRBJ1-1, with D possibly being TRBD1 (6 bases). Looked up from germline, CDR1 is WSHSY and CDR2 is SAAADI. Trimming shortened V by 5 bases and J by 4 bases, and 14 bases separated the two germline ends. The CDR3 is 14 amino acids. CDR3 sequence: CASSFGGRGTEAFF. The CDR3 nucleotides read TGCGCCAGCAGTTTCGGGGGGCGCGGCACTGAAGCTTTCTTT.

The chain joins TRBV7-2 to TRBJ2-5; 13 nucleotides line up with TRBD2. The J segment lost 2 bases and the V segment lost 2 bases, leaving 2 bases of the junction unmatched. This CDR3 has 16 amino acids. CDR1 SGHTA and CDR2 FQGNSA come from the germline V gene. The CDR3 region has the DNA TGTGCCAGCAGCTTAAGACTAGCGGGGGGTCAAGAGACCCAGTACTTC. Translation gives CASSLRLAGGQETQYF.

The V gene is TRBV3-1 (or the pseudogene TRBV3-2), the J gene TRBJ2-1, with TRBD2 identical over 15 bases. The V gene end was trimmed by 4 bases and the J gene end by 9 bases; junction bases not matched to a gene: 7. The CDR3 has 16 residues. CDR1 is LGHDT and CDR2 is YNNKEL in the germline V gene (reference sequence). CDR3 bases: TGTGCCAGCAGCCTCGGACTAGCGGGGGGGCGCGGTGAGCAGTTCTTC. This gives the protein CASSLGLAGGRGEQFF.

There are a few counts of this clone. The chain joins TRBV29-1 to TRBJ1-2; D possibly corresponds to TRBD1 (5 bases). Germline assignment: CDR1 SQVTM and CDR2 ANQGSEA. Trimming took off 4 bases at V and 4 bases at J, with 13 bases between the two ends. The CDR3 consists of 13 residues. This chain's CDR3 is CSVVEGQGYGYTF. CDR3 in DNA: TGCAGCGTTGTAGAAGGGCAGGGCTATGGCTACACCTTC.

The chain recombines TRBV29-1 with TRBJ2-1; TRBD2 matches 11 bases. The V segment lost 7 bases and the J segment 0 bases; nucleotides outside the gene matches: 5. The CDR3 runs 15 residues. The germline CDR1 and CDR2 sequences are SQVTM and ANQGSEA. The CDR3 nucleotides read TGCAGCGGCCTGGGACTAGCGGTCTCCTACAATGAGCAGTTCTTC. Translating gives CSGLGLAVSYNEQFF.

This clone was picked up one time. The chain uses TRBV5-6 and TRBJ1-3, with D perhaps matching TRBD1 (6 bases). CDR3 length: 15 amino acids. CDR1 is SGHDT and CDR2 is YYEEEE in the germline V gene. Trimming cost V 6 bases and J 0 bases, with 13 bases left between them. CDR3: CASTHREASGNTIYF. CDR3 in DNA: TGTGCCAGCACCCACAGGGAAGCCTCTGGAAACACCATATATTTT.

The CDR3 region has the DNA TGTGCCAGCAGCTCCGTTGACAGGGGATGGGGCTACACCTTC. Protein sequence: CASSSVDRGWGYTF. The chain is built from TRBV7-2 and TRBJ1-2, with 8 nucleotides matching TRBD1. CDR1 and CDR2 (germline): SGHTA, FQGNSA. The trim removed 4 bases at V and 8 bases at J, leaving 9 bases unmatched. The CDR3 has 14 residues. Looking up the rest from reference TRBV7-2 and TRBJ1-2 gives the full variable domain: GAGVSQSPSNKVTEKGKDVELRCDPISGHTALYWYRQSLGQGLEFLIYFQGNSAPDKSGLPSDRFSAERTGGSVSTLTIQRTQQEDSAVYLCASSSVDRGWGYTFGSGTRLTVV.

This clone showed up many times. J is TRBJ2-7 and V is TRBV4-3; 9 bases match TRBD1. V shed 1 base and J 4 bases; nucleotides not matched to a gene: 8. CDR1 LGHNA and CDR2 YSLEER come from the germline V gene. The CDR3 totals 16 residues. The CDR3, as DNA: TGCGCCAGCAGCCAAGCCTCTATGGACAGGGGATACGAGCAGTACTTC. Its protein product is CASSQASMDRGYEQYF.

The V gene is TRBV27, the J gene TRBJ1-2; TRBD1 matches 8 bases. CDR1 MNHEY and CDR2 SMNVEV come from the germline V gene (reference sequence). V dropped 5 bases and J dropped 9; count of bases not matched to a gene: 8. The CDR3 is 13 residues long. CDR3 nucleotides: TGTGCCAGCAGTAGACCGGGACAGGCGAGCTACACCTTC. Protein: CASSRPGQASYTF.

This clone was found once. This chain links TRBV4-3 with TRBJ2-1; the match to TRBD2 covers 9 bases. This CDR3 is built from 17 residues. CDR1 and CDR2 from the germline V gene are LGHNA and YSLEER. Trimming at V came to 4 bases and at J to 10 bases, leaving 17 bases not matched to a gene. CDR3 in amino acids: CASSPASLAGGPGEQFF. The CDR3 DNA reads TGCGCCAGCAGCCCAGCAAGTCTGGCGGGGGGGCCAGGAGAGCAGTTCTTC.

This chain uses TRBV7-2 with TRBJ2-5; possibly TRBD2 for D (6 bases). CDR1 SGHTA and CDR2 FQGNSA come from the germline V gene. The CDR3 has 14 residues. The V end was cut by 5 bases, the J end by 0 bases, with 10 bases between. CDR3 sequence reads: CASSPGVDQETQYF. The CDR3 DNA is TGTGCCAGCAGCCCGGGGGTGGACCAAGAGACCCAGTACTTC.

V and J are TRBV5-1 and TRBJ2-2, with 8 nucleotides matching TRBD1. CDR3 length: 16 residues. V shed 4 bases, J shed 0 bases, and the junction held 5 bases outside the gene matches. CDR1 is SGHRS, CDR2 YFSETQ, per germline. The CDR3 DNA sequence: TGCGCCAGCAGCAAGGGGACAGGCTCGAACACCGGGGAGCTGTTTTTT. Translating gives CASSKGTGSNTGELFF.